The 19 T cell receptor beta chains below were found in one sample sequenced in a study of cytomegalovirus exposure and HLA in healthy donors. The PCR used 60 Vbeta and 13 Jbeta primers. Sequenced by immunoSEQ multiplex PCR; TCRdb stores in-frame clones only, minus some. The top ten hold roughly 0.66% of the sample, which has approximately 220,000 clones, over 70% seen once. The sequenced sample was PBMCs. Receptors were obtained from a boy aged 2 to 9 in good health and CMV-seronegative.

The gene calls are TRBV6-5 and TRBJ1-1, with unresolved D. Germline assignment: CDR1 MNHEY and CDR2 SVGAGI. The V gene lost 7 bases and the J gene lost 2 bases, with 14 bases spanning the gap. There are 14 residues in the CDR3. The chain's CDR3 is CASTATRGNTEAFF. The DNA of the CDR3 is TGTGCCAGCACCGCAACCCGGGGAAACACTGAAGCTTTCTTT.

This clone occurred a few times. The rearrangement links TRBV2 to TRBJ1-1; 8 positions agree with TRBD1. The J segment lost 4 bases and the V segment lost 6 bases, leaving 7 bases of the junction unmatched. Germline CDR1 is SNHLY and CDR2 is FYNNEI. The CDR3 is made up of 14 amino acids. The CDR3 here is CASRGQGARTEAFF. In DNA, the CDR3 is TGTGCCAGCAGGGGGCAGGGGGCTCGCACTGAAGCTTTCTTT.

The V call is TRBV9, the J call TRBJ2-7, with D perhaps TRBD2 (6 bases). The length of the CDR3 is 14 residues. Germline CDR1 SGDLS, CDR2 YYNGEE. V was shortened by 4 bases and J by 5 bases, with 16 bases between the two germline ends. The CDR3 protein is CASSPSSGPDEQYF. The CDR3 DNA follows: TGTGCCAGCAGCCCAAGTAGCGGCCCCGACGAGCAGTACTTC.

Points on this clone: Distinct nucleotide sequences in the sample also encode this CDR3. This sequence joins TRBV19 and TRBJ2-7, with 9 bases aligning to TRBD1. V trimming: 1 base; J trimming: 2 bases; junction bases outside the gene matches: 3. Germline CDR1 LNHDA, CDR2 SQIVND (reference sequence). The CDR3 spans 15 residues. The CDR3 region is CASSIGTGEAYEQYF. In DNA form, the CDR3 reads TGTGCCAGTAGTATAGGGACAGGGGAGGCCTACGAGCAGTACTTC.

This clone has only one observation. The chain uses TRBV12-5 and TRBJ2-1; unclear D gene. CDR3 size: 16 residues. Trimming removed 0 bases from V and 5 bases from J, with 14 bases in between. CDR1 is LGHNT, CDR2 FRNRAP, per germline. CDR3: CASGLVLRRSDNEQFF. CDR3 nucleotide sequence: TGTGCTAGTGGTTTGGTACTACGGCGGAGCGACAATGAGCAGTTCTTC.

J is TRBJ1-5 and V is TRBV19; D remains ambiguous. Germline V gene lookup returns CDR1 LNHDA and CDR2 SQIVND (reference sequence). This CDR3 is 12 amino acids long. The ends were cut back, 3 bases at V and 10 bases at J, with 10 bases in the middle. The CDR3 here is CASSIPGLPQHF. As DNA, the CDR3 is TGTGCCAGTAGTATCCCCGGACTTCCCCAGCATTTT. Filled out from reference TRBV19 and TRBJ1-5, the complete variable domain reads DGGITQSPKYLFRKEGQNVTLSCEQNLNHDAMYWYRQDPGQGLRLIYYSQIVNDFQKGDIAEGYSVSREKKESFPLTVTSAQKNPTAFYLCASSIPGLPQHFGDGTRLSIL.

The rearrangement joins TRBV7-8 to TRBJ2-3, with TRBD1 as a possible D gene (7 bases). In germline, CDR1 is SGHVS, CDR2 FQNEAQ. Trimming removed 7 bases from V and 0 bases from J, with 11 bases in between. This CDR3 is built from 14 residues. CDR3 bases: TGTGCCAGCACCCAGGGGGGCAGCACAGATACGCAGTATTTT. Amino acids: CASTQGGSTDTQYF.

The chain combines TRBV27 with TRBJ1-1; D is unresolved. CDR3 length equals 14 residues. V was pared by 2 bases and J by 0 bases, with 7 bases between. Germline CDR1 MNHEY, CDR2 SMNVEV (reference sequence). CDR3 amino acids: CASSLRFVNTEAFF. CDR3 sequence (DNA): TGTGCCAGCAGTTTACGGTTTGTGAACACTGAAGCTTTCTTT.

This clone appeared a few times. CDR3 DNA sequence: TGTGCCATCAGTGAGGGGCAGGGCTCTGGAAACACCATATATTTT. It codes for CAISEGQGSGNTIYF. This chain joins TRBV10-3 and TRBJ1-3; possibly TRBD1 for D (5 bases). The V end was cut by 2 bases, the J end by 0 bases, with 8 bases between. CDR3 length: 15 amino acids. In germline, CDR1 is ENHRY, CDR2 SYGVKD.

This rearrangement joins TRBV5-4 to TRBJ2-7; D is possibly TRBD2 (5 bases). The CDR3 length is 13 residues. V shed 4 bases and J shed 7 bases, with 15 bases lying between them. Germline CDR1 and CDR2: SGHNT and YYREEE (reference sequence). The CDR3 is CASSLTGPGEQYF. The CDR3 DNA follows: TGTGCCAGCAGCCTGACCGGACCGGGGGAGCAGTACTTC.

The chain couples TRBV10-3 to TRBJ2-1, with D possibly being TRBD2 (6 bases). Germline lookup yields CDR1 ENHRY and CDR2 SYGVKD. V dropped 0 bases and J dropped 3 bases, with 15 bases sitting between them. The length of the CDR3 is 17 residues. Written as DNA, the CDR3 is TGTGCCATCAGTGAGTCTGAGGGCGGGGTGATCTACAATGAGCAGTTCTTC. Translation gives CAISESEGGVIYNEQFF.

J is TRBJ1-1 and V is TRBV5-1, with unresolved D. The V gene lost 1 base and the J gene lost 0 bases, with 7 bases spanning the gap. The CDR3 consists of 14 residues. In germline, CDR1 is SGHRS, CDR2 YFSETQ. Here the CDR3 reads CASSLIGVNTEAFF. CDR3 in DNA: TGCGCCAGCAGCTTGATCGGAGTGAACACTGAAGCTTTCTTT.

The chain has TRBV6-1 and TRBJ1-2; perhaps TRBD1 as D (6 bases). V was shortened by 3 bases and J by 8 bases, with 10 bases between the two germline ends. The CDR3 runs to 12 residues. CDR1 and CDR2 (germline): MNHNS, SASEGT. CDR3 in DNA: TGTGCCAGCAGTGACAGGGGTTACGGCTACACCTTC. Its protein product is CASSDRGYGYTF.

Notes on this clone: Different DNA sequences within this sample yield the same CDR3. This chain links TRBV2 with TRBJ1-2; 9 bases map to TRBD1. Germline V lookup: CDR1 SNHLY, CDR2 FYNNEI. Trimming at V came to 4 bases and at J to 0 bases, leaving 6 bases not matched to a gene. There are 16 residues in the CDR3. The CDR3 nucleotides are TGTGCCAGCAGTGCCACAGGGGGCTCAGCTAACTATGGCTACACCTTC. Encoded protein: CASSATGGSANYGYTF.

The chain joins TRBV28 to TRBJ2-3, with 7 bases that match TRBD2. The V gene end was trimmed by 4 bases and the J gene end by 2 bases; junction bases not matched to a gene: 6. Germline V lookup: CDR1 MDHEN, CDR2 SYDVKM. This CDR3 comprises 15 residues. For the CDR3, the DNA is TGTGCCAGCAGTTGCACTAGCGAGTACACAGATACGCAGTATTTT. Protein product: CASSCTSEYTDTQYF. The full variable domain, completed using reference TRBV28 and TRBJ2-3, is DVKVTQSSRYLVKRTGEKVFLECVQDMDHENMFWYRQDPGLGLRLIYFSYDVKMKEKGDIPEGYSVSREKKERFSLILESASTNQTSMYLCASSCTSEYTDTQYFGPGTRLTVL.

V usage is TRBV6-6 and J usage is TRBJ2-7; D gene unclear. In germline, CDR1 is MNHNY, CDR2 SVGAGI (reference sequence). V was shortened by 0 bases and J by 5 bases, with 5 bases between the two germline ends. The CDR3 consists of 12 residues. This CDR3 is CASSYSSDEQYF. The CDR3 coding sequence is TGTGCCAGCAGTTACTCGTCCGACGAGCAGTACTTC.

This clone was counted a few times. J is TRBJ1-1 and V is TRBV6-1; 8 bases map to TRBD1. The trim removed 7 bases at V and 5 bases at J, leaving 3 bases unmatched. The CDR3 consists of 12 residues. Germline V gives CDR1 MNHNS, CDR2 SASEGT. The DNA for the CDR3 is TGTGCCAGCACTAGACAGGGGACTGAAGCTTTCTTT. Its translation: CASTRQGTEAFF.

V gene TRBV7-9 combines with J gene TRBJ2-5; weak D call: TRBD1 (5 bases). CDR1 and CDR2 from the germline V gene are SEHNR and FQNEAQ (reference sequence). The CDR3 consists of 15 residues. The germline V and J ends were trimmed by 5 bases and 5 bases, with 18 bases remaining between them. Here the CDR3 reads CASSASRVRPETQYF. The CDR3 nucleotides read TGTGCCAGCAGCGCGTCCAGGGTTCGGCCCGAGACCCAGTACTTC.

V gene TRBV7-8 combines with J gene TRBJ2-1; tentatively, D is TRBD1 (6 bases). The V end lost 3 bases, the J end lost 5 bases, and 20 bases lay between the germline ends. CDR1 and CDR2 from the germline V gene are SGHVS and FQNEAQ. This CDR3 is 17 amino acids long. The CDR3 DNA reads TGTGCCAGCAGCTTCGCGACAGGAACCAGCGACGACAATGAGCAGTTCTTC. Translation: CASSFATGTSDDNEQFF.